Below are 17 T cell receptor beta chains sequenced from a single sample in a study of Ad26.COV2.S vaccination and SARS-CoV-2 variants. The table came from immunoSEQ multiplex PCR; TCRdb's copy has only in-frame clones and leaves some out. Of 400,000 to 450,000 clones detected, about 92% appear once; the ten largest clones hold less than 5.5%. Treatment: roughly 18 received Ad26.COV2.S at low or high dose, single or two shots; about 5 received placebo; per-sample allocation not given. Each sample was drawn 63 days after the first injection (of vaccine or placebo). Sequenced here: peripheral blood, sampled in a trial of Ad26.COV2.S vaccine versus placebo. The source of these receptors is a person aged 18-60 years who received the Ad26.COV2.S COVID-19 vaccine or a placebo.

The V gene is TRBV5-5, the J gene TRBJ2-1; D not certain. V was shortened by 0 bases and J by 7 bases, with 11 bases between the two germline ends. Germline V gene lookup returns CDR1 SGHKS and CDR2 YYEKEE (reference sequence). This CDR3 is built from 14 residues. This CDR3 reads CASSLVVAGNEQFF. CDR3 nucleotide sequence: TGTGCCAGCAGCTTGGTGGTAGCAGGTAATGAGCAGTTCTTC.

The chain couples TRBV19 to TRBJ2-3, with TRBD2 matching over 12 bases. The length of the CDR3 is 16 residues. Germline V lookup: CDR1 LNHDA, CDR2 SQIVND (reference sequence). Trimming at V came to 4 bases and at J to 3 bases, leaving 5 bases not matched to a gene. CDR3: CASSTVGTSGTDTQYF. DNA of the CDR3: TGTGCCAGTAGTACCGTTGGGACTAGCGGGACAGATACGCAGTATTTT. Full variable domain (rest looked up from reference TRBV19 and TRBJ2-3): DGGITQSPKYLFRKEGQNVTLSCEQNLNHDAMYWYRQDPGQGLRLIYYSQIVNDFQKGDIAEGYSVSREKKESFPLTVTSAQKNPTAFYLCASSTVGTSGTDTQYFGPGTRLTVL.

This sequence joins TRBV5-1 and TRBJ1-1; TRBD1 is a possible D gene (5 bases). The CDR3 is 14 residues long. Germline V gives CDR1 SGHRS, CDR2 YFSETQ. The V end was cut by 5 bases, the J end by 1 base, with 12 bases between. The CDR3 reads CASRQDQGNTEAFF. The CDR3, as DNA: TGCGCCAGCAGACAAGACCAGGGGAACACTGAAGCTTTCTTT.

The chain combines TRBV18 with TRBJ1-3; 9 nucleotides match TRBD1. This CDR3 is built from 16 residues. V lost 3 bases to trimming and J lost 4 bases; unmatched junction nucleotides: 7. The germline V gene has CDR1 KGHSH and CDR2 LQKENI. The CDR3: CASSPRDRDGGNTIYF. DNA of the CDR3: TGTGCCAGCTCACCTCGGGACAGGGACGGGGGAAACACCATATATTTT.

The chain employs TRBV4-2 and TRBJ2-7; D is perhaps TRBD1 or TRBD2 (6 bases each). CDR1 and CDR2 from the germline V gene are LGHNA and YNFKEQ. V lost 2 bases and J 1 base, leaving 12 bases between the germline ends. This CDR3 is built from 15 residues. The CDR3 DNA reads TGTGCCAGCAGCCAAAACGGAGGGGGATCCTACGAGCAGTACTTC. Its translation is CASSQNGGGSYEQYF.

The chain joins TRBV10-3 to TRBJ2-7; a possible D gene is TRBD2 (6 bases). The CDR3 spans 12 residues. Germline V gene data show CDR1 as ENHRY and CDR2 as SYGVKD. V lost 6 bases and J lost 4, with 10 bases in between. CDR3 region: CAISLADYEQYF. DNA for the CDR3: TGTGCCATCAGCTTAGCGGATTACGAGCAGTACTTC.

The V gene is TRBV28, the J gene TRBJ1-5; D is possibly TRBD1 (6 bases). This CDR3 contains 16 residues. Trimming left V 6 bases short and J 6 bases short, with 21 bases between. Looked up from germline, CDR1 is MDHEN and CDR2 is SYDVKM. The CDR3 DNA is TGTGCCAGCAGCCGAACTGGGGGGCCGAGCGGTCAGCCCCAGCATTTT. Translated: CASSRTGGPSGQPQHF.

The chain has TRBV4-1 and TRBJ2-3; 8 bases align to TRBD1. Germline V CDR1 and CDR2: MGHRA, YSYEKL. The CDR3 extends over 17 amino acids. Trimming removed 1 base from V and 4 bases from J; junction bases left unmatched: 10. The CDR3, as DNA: TGCGCCAGCAGCCAAGTCCCCCCAGGGGGCTATGCAGATACGCAGTATTTT. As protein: CASSQVPPGGYADTQYF.

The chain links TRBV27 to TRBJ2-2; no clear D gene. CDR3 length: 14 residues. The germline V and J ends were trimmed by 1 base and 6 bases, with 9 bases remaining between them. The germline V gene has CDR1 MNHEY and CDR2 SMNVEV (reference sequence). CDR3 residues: CASSLYTQAGELFF. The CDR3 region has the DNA TGTGCCAGCAGTTTATATACCCAGGCCGGGGAGCTGTTTTTT.

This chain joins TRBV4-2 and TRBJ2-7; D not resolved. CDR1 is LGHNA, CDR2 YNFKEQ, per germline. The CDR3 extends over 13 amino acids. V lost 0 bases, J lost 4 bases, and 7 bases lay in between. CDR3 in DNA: TGTGCCAGCAGCCAAGATGATGATTACGAGCAGTACTTC. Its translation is CASSQDDDYEQYF.

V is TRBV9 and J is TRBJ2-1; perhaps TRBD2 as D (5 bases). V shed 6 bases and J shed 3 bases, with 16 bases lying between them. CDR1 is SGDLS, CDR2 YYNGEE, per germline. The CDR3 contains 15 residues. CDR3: CASTQRGNDYNEQFF. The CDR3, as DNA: TGTGCCAGCACCCAGCGAGGGAACGACTACAATGAGCAGTTCTTC.

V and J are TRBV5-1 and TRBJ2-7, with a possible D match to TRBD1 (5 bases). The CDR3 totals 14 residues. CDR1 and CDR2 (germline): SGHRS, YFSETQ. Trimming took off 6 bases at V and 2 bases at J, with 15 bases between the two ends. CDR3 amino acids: CASTRGDSTYEQYF. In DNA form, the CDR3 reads TGCGCCAGCACCCGAGGCGACAGTACCTACGAGCAGTACTTC.

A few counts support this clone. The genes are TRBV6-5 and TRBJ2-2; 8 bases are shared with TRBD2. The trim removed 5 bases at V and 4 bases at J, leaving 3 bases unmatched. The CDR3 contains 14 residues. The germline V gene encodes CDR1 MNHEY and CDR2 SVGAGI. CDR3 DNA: TGTGCCAGCAGTCGAGGGACTAGCACCGGGGAGCTGTTTTTT. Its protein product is CASSRGTSTGELFF.

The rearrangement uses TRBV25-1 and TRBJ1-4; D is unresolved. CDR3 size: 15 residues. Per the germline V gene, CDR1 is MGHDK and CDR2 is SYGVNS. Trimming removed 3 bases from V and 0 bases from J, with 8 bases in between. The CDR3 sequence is CASSDTRTTNEKLFF. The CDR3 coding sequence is TGTGCCAGCAGTGACACACGGACAACTAATGAAAAACTGTTTTTT.

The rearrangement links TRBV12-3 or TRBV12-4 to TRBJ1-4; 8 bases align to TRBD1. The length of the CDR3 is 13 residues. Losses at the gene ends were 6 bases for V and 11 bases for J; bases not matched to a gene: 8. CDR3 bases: TGTGCCAGCAGCCAGGGACAGGTTGGGAAACTGTTTTTT. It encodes CASSQGQVGKLFF.

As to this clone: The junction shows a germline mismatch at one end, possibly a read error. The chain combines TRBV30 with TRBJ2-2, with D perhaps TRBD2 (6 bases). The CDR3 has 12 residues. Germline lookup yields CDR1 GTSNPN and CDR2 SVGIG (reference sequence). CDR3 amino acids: CAWSSGPGGLFF. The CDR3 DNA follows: TGTGCCTGGAGTTCGGGGCCCGGGGGGCTGTTTTTT. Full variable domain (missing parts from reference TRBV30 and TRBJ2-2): SQTIHQWPATLVQPVGSPLSLECTVEGTSNPNLYWYRQAAGRGLQLLFYSVGIGQISSEVPQNLSASRPQDRQFILSSKKLLLSDSGFYLCAWSSGPGGLFFGEGSRLTVL.

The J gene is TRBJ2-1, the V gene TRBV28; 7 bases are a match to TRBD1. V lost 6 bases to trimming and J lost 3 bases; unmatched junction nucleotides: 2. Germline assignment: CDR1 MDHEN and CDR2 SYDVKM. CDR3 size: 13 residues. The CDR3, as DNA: TGTGCCAGCAGCGCAGGGGGCTACAATGAGCAGTTCTTC. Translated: CASSAGGYNEQFF.